This passage covers 17 T cell receptor beta chains from one sample sequenced in a study of cytomegalovirus exposure and HLA in healthy donors. TCRdb keeps only in-frame clones here, not all; method: immunoSEQ multiplex PCR. The sample has 150,000 to 200,000 clones, about 83% seen once. Sequenced input: PBMCs. Receptor source: a woman younger than 45 in good health and CMV-seronegative.

The table lists this clone with a count of one. The rearrangement joins TRBV6-1 to TRBJ1-4; 10 nucleotides match TRBD1. Unmatched junction bases numbered 13, after V lost 10 bases and J lost 11 bases. CDR3 size: 14 residues. Germline CDR1 MNHNS, CDR2 SASEGT. The CDR3 nucleotides are TGTGCCACTACGGACGGGACAGGGGAGGGCAAACTGTTTTTT. Translating it yields CATTDGTGEGKLFF.

The rearrangement uses TRBV30 and TRBJ1-5; 7 bases fit TRBD1. Germline V gives CDR1 GTSNPN, CDR2 SVGIG (reference sequence). Losses at the gene ends were 1 base for V and 4 bases for J; bases not matched to a gene: 13. The CDR3 covers 17 residues. This chain's CDR3 is CAWSEELTGLGNQPQHF. The CDR3 region has the DNA TGTGCCTGGAGTGAAGAATTGACAGGGTTAGGTAATCAGCCCCAGCATTTT.

The chain combines TRBV5-6 with TRBJ2-2, with D possibly being TRBD1 (5 bases). The CDR3 consists of 17 residues. Trimming pared 6 bases from V and 6 bases from J, leaving 24 bases between. From germline, CDR1 is SGHDT and CDR2 YYEEEE. The CDR3 reads CASNPRVRQGRAGELFF. CDR3 nucleotide sequence: TGTGCCAGCAACCCCAGGGTGAGGCAGGGAAGGGCCGGGGAGCTGTTTTTT.

This chain joins TRBV15 and TRBJ1-5; the D gene is possibly TRBD1 (6 bases). Germline CDR1 is LNHNV and CDR2 is YYDKDF (reference sequence). This CDR3 region has 16 residues. Deletions cut 0 bases from V and 7 bases from J, with 16 bases between. CDR3 nucleotides: TGTGCCACCAGCAGAGATTTTCGGGGGGCAGAGCAGCCCCAGCATTTT. This translates into CATSRDFRGAEQPQHF.

This sequence joins TRBV6-5 and TRBJ2-1; TRBD2 agrees at 14 bases. Germline V gene data show CDR1 as MNHEY and CDR2 as SVGAGI. CDR3 length equals 14 residues. Unmatched junction bases numbered 5, after V lost 6 bases and J lost 10 bases. Here the CDR3 reads CASSGLAGGGEQFF. The CDR3 DNA follows: TGTGCCAGCAGCGGACTAGCGGGGGGTGGAGAGCAGTTCTTC.

The chain joins TRBV6-1 to TRBJ1-3; no definite D call. The CDR3 consists of 16 residues. Germline V gives CDR1 MNHNS, CDR2 SASEGT. With 2 bases removed from V and 0 bases from J, the gap between germline ends came to 11 bases. CDR3 nucleotides: TGTGCCAGCAGTGAATCGGAGGGCCTCTCTGGAAACACCATATATTTT. It encodes CASSESEGLSGNTIYF.

The chain recombines TRBV19 with TRBJ1-2; the D gene is possibly TRBD1 (6 bases). Germline V gene lookup returns CDR1 LNHDA and CDR2 SQIVND (reference sequence). The CDR3 runs 15 residues. Trimming took off 3 bases at V and 2 bases at J, with 13 bases between the two ends. The CDR3 here is CASSMGGRWNYGYTF. Written as DNA, the CDR3 is TGTGCCAGTAGTATGGGGGGGCGATGGAACTATGGCTACACCTTC.

The CDR3 reads CASRAGGLLGGQPQHF. For the CDR3, the DNA is TGTGCCAGCAGAGCTGGAGGCCTCCTCGGTGGCCAGCCCCAGCATTTT. This sequence joins TRBV7-8 and TRBJ1-5; D not certain. CDR1 SGHVS and CDR2 FQNEAQ come from the germline V gene. Trimming took off 6 bases at V and 7 bases at J, with 22 bases between the two ends. This CDR3 spans 16 amino acids.

This chain joins TRBV7-9 and TRBJ1-2; 10 bases fit TRBD1. J gave up 0 bases and V 1 base, and 8 bases lay outside the gene matches. Looked up from germline, CDR1 is SEHNR and CDR2 is FQNEAQ (reference sequence). This CDR3 has 18 residues. CDR3 sequence: CASSLVRDRGSPNYGYTF. The CDR3 DNA follows: TGTGCCAGCAGCTTAGTGCGGGACAGGGGAAGCCCTAACTATGGCTACACCTTC.

This clone was observed a single time. The genes are TRBV5-1 and TRBJ2-6; 9 bases are shared with TRBD1. The CDR3 spans 17 residues. Germline CDR1 reads SGHRS; CDR2 reads YFSETQ. J lost 2 bases, V lost 4 bases, and 7 bases had no gene match. CDR3 amino acids: CASSLRDRVAGANVLTF. The CDR3 nucleotides read TGCGCCAGCAGCCTACGGGACAGGGTGGCTGGGGCCAACGTCCTGACTTTC.

The V and J genes are TRBV19 and TRBJ2-5; D is perhaps TRBD2 (7 bases). The CDR3 contains 16 residues. The germline gives CDR1 LNHDA, CDR2 SQIVND (reference sequence). V was clipped by 1 base and J by 1 base, with 13 bases between them. The CDR3 DNA reads TGTGCCAGTAGTATAGGGGGGGGCACGAGCCAAGAGACCCAGTACTTC. Residues: CASSIGGGTSQETQYF. Full variable domain (rest looked up from reference TRBV19 and TRBJ2-5): DGGITQSPKYLFRKEGQNVTLSCEQNLNHDAMYWYRQDPGQGLRLIYYSQIVNDFQKGDIAEGYSVSREKKESFPLTVTSAQKNPTAFYLCASSIGGGTSQETQYFGPGTRLLVL.

V and J are TRBV14 and TRBJ2-2; the match to TRBD1 covers 10 bases. Germline V CDR1 and CDR2: SGHDN, FVKESK. Trimming cost V 3 bases and J 0 bases; bases outside gene matches: 4. The CDR3 loop spans 17 amino acids. Written as DNA, the CDR3 is TGTGCCAGCAGCCACCGGGACAGGGGTCCGAACACCGGGGAGCTGTTTTTT. Amino acid sequence: CASSHRDRGPNTGELFF.

This chain connects TRBV10-3 to TRBJ1-1, with a tentative D call TRBD1 (5 bases). The CDR3 totals 15 residues. Trimming shortened V by 5 bases and J by 4 bases, and 17 bases separated the two germline ends. Germline CDR1 ENHRY, CDR2 SYGVKD. The CDR3 DNA follows: TGTGCCATCAGTATCGGGGGAGAGGGGCTCACTGAAGCTTTCTTT. Translation gives CAISIGGEGLTEAFF.

J is TRBJ1-5 and V is TRBV9; a possible D gene is TRBD1 (6 bases). The CDR3 is made up of 15 amino acids. The V end lost 3 bases, the J end lost 2 bases, and 12 bases lay between the germline ends. Per the germline V gene, CDR1 is SGDLS and CDR2 is YYNGEE. CDR3 DNA sequence: TGTGCCAGCAGCGCTACAGGGTACGGCAATCAGCCCCAGCATTTT. It codes for CASSATGYGNQPQHF.

The chain couples TRBV27 to TRBJ2-7; TRBD2 might be the D (5 bases). The CDR3 sequence is 12 residues long. From germline, CDR1 is MNHEY and CDR2 SMNVEV (reference sequence). Trimming removed 9 bases from V and 3 bases from J, with 12 bases in between. The CDR3 coding sequence is TGTGCCAGTTCCCTCCGGGGCTACGAGCAGTACTTC. Translated: CASSLRGYEQYF.

The chain uses TRBV7-8 and TRBJ1-3; D remains unclear. Germline assignment: CDR1 SGHVS and CDR2 FQNEAQ. CDR3 length: 14 amino acids. V was shortened by 5 bases and J by 0 bases, with 8 bases between the two germline ends. Here the CDR3 reads CASSEHDSGNTIYF. DNA of the CDR3: TGTGCCAGCAGCGAACATGACTCTGGAAACACCATATATTTT.

V gene TRBV5-4 combines with J gene TRBJ1-6, with no clear D. This CDR3 has 14 residues. Germline values: CDR1 SGHNT, CDR2 YYREEE (reference sequence). The ends were cut back, 0 bases at V and 10 bases at J, with 11 bases in the middle. CDR3 sequence: CASSLAPPRSPLHF. The CDR3 region has the DNA TGTGCCAGCAGCTTGGCGCCTCCGAGATCACCCCTCCACTTT.